These T cell receptor beta chains were read from a single sample in a study of blood T cell repertoires in COVID-19. Here immunoSEQ multiplex PCR was the method, and the copy in TCRdb shows in-frame clones only, minus some. Among roughly 330,000 clones listed, around 87% were seen once. Sequenced input: PBMCs or T cells enriched from blood (not recorded which). Receptor source: a woman aged 25 to 39 who had recovered from COVID-19. The conserved cysteine and the conserved F or W are not part of the CDR3 here. The size entry is marked missing in some rows and otherwise reads once, few, many or a size class.

j_call v_call clone_size cdr3_aa
TRBJ2-1 TRBV30 . AWARSSYNEQF
TRBJ1-5 TRBV19 . ASSHMGQGTNQPQH
TRBJ1-3 TRBV15 . ATSRDPASRGLIY
TRBJ2-5 TRBV6-2/TRBV6-3 once ASSFDGGETQY
TRBJ2-1 TRBV12-3/TRBV12-4 . ASSFRLANEQF
TRBJ1-4 TRBV21-1 . ASSKVGDREVKLF
TRBJ2-3 TRBV9 . ASSVEASGDTQY
TRBJ2-4 TRBV5-1 . ASSLAQPGQGLAKNIQY
TRBJ2-7 TRBV6-2/TRBV6-3 . ASSRLPGYEQY
TRBJ1-5 TRBV28 . ASITGNQPQH
TRBJ2-1 TRBV28 . ASSLWRSYNEQF
TRBJ2-1 TRBV11-1 . ASSLDQTGGFEQF
TRBJ2-7 TRBV5-6 . ASSLLSEQY
TRBJ1-5 TRBV5-5 . ASSSFISAGQPQH
TRBJ1-1 TRBV29-1 . SVVQGASGEAF
TRBJ1-5 TRBV2 . ASSYAPQEISNQPQH
TRBJ2-1 TRBV7-8 once ASSLLGLGNNEQF
TRBJ2-5 TRBV12-3/TRBV12-4 . ASSQRATGTQY
TRBJ1-5 TRBV20-1 . SASSGVLNSNQPQH
TRBJ2-3 TRBV7-2 . ASSPRDRGSDTQY
TRBJ1-2 TRBV6-5 . ASRVERGGYT
TRBJ1-4 TRBV3-1/TRBV3-2 . ASSLRPEGQEKLF
TRBJ1-1 TRBV21-1 few ASSKADYRVGEGWTEAF
TRBJ1-1 TRBV19 . ASSVTTGPEAF
TRBJ1-6 TRBV7-9 . ASSLRWPSGNSPLH
TRBJ1-5 TRBV19 . ASSIRQGAYQPQH
TRBJ1-1 TRBV28 . ASSPSDRALSEAF
TRBJ2-7 TRBV23-1 . ASSQSSGQGDAEQY
TRBJ2-5 TRBV6-5 . ASEAGGPETQY
TRBJ2-2 TRBV21-1 . ASSKQESPGKFERDTGELF
TRBJ1-6 TRBV3-1/TRBV3-2 once ASSQAGSSYNSPLH
TRBJ1-5 TRBV27 . ASSRGGGGNQPQH
TRBJ1-1 TRBV30 . AWSRAGNTEAF
TRBJ1-1 TRBV5-1 . ASSTTVQGSPEAF
TRBJ2-3 TRBV6-5 . ASSSRQGHTQY
TRBJ1-5 TRBV19 . ASSQFGTANQPQH
TRBJ1-2 TRBV5-1 . ASSPQGPGDYGYT
TRBJ1-5 TRBV19 . ASHHRDRGQPQH
TRBJ2-5 TRBV2 . ASRLSGGQETQY
TRBJ1-2 TRBV28 . ASSRPGTVFLGYT
TRBJ1-3 TRBV7-2 . ASSPGGNTIY
TRBJ2-7 TRBV6-5 . ASRLTGLTYEQY
TRBJ2-1 TRBV5-1 . ASSFSRGGEQF
TRBJ1-1 TRBV27 . ASSIRGLNTEAF
TRBJ1-1 TRBV28 . ASSSPGTGPEAF
TRBJ1-2 TRBV4-2 . ASSQVAQGDDYGYT
TRBJ2-7 TRBV7-9 . ASSFWGEVEQY
TRBJ2-3 TRBV6-2/TRBV6-3 . ASSSRGGGTDTQY
TRBJ1-4 TRBV29-1 . SVAGTGQLNEKLF
TRBJ1-3 TRBV18 . ASSPRGQVSGNTIY